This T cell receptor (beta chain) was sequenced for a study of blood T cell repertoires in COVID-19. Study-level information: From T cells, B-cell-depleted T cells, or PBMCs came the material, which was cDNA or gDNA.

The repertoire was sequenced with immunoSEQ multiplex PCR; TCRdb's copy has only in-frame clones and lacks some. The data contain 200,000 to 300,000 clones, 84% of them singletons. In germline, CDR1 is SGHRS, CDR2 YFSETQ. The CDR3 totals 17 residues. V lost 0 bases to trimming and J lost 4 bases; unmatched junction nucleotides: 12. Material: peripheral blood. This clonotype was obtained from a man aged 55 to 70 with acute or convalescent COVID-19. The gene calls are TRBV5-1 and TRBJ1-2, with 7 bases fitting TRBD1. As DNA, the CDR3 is TGCGCCAGCAGCTTGGTAGGGGGCCGGGGCAAAGGCTATGGCTACACCTTC. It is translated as CASSLVGGRGKGYGYTF. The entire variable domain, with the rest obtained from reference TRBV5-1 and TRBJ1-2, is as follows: KAGVTQTPRYLIKTRGQQVTLSCSPISGHRSVSWYQQTPGQGLQFLFEYFSETQRNKGNFPGRFSGRQFSNSRSEMNVSTLELGDSALYLCASSLVGGRGKGYGYTFGSGTRLTVV.